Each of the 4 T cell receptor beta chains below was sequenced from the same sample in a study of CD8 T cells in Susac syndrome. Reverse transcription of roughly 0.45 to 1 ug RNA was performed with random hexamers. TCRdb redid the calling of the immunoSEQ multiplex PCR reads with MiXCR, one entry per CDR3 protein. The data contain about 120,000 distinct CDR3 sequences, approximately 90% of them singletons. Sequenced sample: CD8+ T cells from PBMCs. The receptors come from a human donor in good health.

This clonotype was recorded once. DNA for the CDR3: TGCAGTGCTAGAGAGCCCAGGGGGTGGAAGACCCAGTACTTC. This translates into CSAREPRGWKTQYF. The chain links TRBV20-1 to TRBJ2-5, with 7 bases that match TRBD1. The germline V gene encodes CDR1 DFQATT and CDR2 SNEGSKA (reference sequence). The CDR3 runs to 14 residues. Trimming removed 0 bases from V and 6 bases from J; junction bases left unmatched: 7.

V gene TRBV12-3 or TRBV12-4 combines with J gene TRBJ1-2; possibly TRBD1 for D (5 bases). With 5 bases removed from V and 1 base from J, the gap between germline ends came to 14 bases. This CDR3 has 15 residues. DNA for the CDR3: TGTGCCAGCAGTCTTGCCCCGACAGATAACTATGGCTACACCTTC. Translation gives CASSLAPTDNYGYTF.

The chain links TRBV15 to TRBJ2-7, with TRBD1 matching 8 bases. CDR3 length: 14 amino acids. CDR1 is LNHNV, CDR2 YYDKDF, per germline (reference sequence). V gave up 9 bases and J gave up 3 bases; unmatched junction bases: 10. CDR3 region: CATAPHGTGYEQYF. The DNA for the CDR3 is TGTGCCACTGCACCCCACGGGACAGGCTACGAGCAGTACTTC.

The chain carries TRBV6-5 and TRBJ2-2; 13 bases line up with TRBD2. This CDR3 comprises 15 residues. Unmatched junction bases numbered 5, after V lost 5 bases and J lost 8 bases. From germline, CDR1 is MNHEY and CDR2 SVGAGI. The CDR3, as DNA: TGTGCCAGCAGTCCTAGGACTAGCGGGAGTGGGGAGCTGTTTTTT. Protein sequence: CASSPRTSGSGELFF.